This T cell receptor (beta chain) was captured by sequencing in a study of shared clonotypes between healthy human individuals. Germline V gene sequence: CDR1 SQVTM, CDR2 ANQGSEA. V lost 8 bases and J lost 4; bases outside the gene matches: 13. The CDR3 is 15 residues long. Measured with immunoSEQ multiplex PCR; TCRdb has only the in-frame clones, and not every one. Among around 2.5 million clones listed, more than 85% were seen once. The V gene is TRBV29-1, the J gene TRBJ2-3, with TRBD2 matching 9 bases. The material sequenced was naive CD4+ T cells from PBMCs. Subset noted: CD45RA+ positively selected. The receptor's source is a young man in good health. Some clones in this sample may be carry-over from other donors' samples. The CDR3, as DNA: TGCAGCATCGCTGGAGTGGCGGGAGGGCCAGATACGCAGTATTTT. Protein product: CSIAGVAGGPDTQYF.